In this sample, the clone carrying this TCR beta chain turned up a few times. TCRdb's table, derived via immunoSEQ multiplex PCR, lists solely in-frame clones and lacks some. The sample carries approximately 210,000 clones, around 84% recorded once. These data come from a study of blood T cell repertoires in COVID-19. Study summary: Acute and convalescent COVID-19 samples came from the United States, Italy and Spain. PBMCs, B-cell-depleted T cells, or T cells were the source of the cDNA or gDNA that made up the material.

Per germline, CDR1 SGHRS and CDR2 YFSETQ. The CDR3 has 16 residues. Trimming removed 0 bases from V and 2 bases from J; junction bases left unmatched: 5. Patients in Seattle were enrolled during active infection, then followed longitudinally. This chain joins TRBV5-1 and TRBJ2-3, with 8 bases aligning to TRBD2. This receptor was obtained from a woman aged 80 or over with COVID-19, enrolled during active disease. The sequenced material came from peripheral blood. The CDR3 protein is CASSLARRGDTDTQYF. The CDR3, as DNA: TGCGCCAGCAGCTTGGCTCGGCGGGGGGACACAGATACGCAGTATTTT.